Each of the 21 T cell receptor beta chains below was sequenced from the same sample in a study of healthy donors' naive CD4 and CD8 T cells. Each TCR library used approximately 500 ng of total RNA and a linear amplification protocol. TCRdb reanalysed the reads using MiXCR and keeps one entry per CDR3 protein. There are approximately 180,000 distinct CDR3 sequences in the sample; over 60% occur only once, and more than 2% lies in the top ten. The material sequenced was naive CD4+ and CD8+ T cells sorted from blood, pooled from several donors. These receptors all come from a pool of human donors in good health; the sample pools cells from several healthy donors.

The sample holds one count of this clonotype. CDR3 region: CASSLSGREGYTF. The CDR3 coding sequence is TGCGCCAGCAGCTTGTCCGGGCGTGAAGGCTACACCTTC. The chain has TRBV5-1 and TRBJ1-2; D gene uncertain. The CDR3 loop spans 13 amino acids. Trimming pared 1 base from V and 8 bases from J, leaving 12 bases between. The germline gives CDR1 SGHRS, CDR2 YFSETQ.

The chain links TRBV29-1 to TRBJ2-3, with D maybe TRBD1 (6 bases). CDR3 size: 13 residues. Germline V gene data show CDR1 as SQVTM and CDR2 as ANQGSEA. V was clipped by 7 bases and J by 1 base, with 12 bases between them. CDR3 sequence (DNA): TGCAGCGGGACCGGGACACGCACAGATACGCAGTATTTT. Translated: CSGTGTRTDTQYF.

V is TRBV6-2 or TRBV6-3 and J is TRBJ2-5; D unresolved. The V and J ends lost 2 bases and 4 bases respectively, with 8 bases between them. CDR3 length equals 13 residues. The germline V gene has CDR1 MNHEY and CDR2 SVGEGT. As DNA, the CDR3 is TGTGCCAGCAGTTACAGGGCCAGAGAGACCCAGTACTTC. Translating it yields CASSYRARETQYF.

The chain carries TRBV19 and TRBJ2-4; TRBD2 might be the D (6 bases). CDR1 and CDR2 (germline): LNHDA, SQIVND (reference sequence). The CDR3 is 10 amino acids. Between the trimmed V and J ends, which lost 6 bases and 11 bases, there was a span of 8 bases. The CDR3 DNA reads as TGTGCCAGTAGCGGGAGTTTTCAGTACTTC. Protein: CASSGSFQYF.

The CDR3 spells CASSTSGTVNTEAFF. The CDR3 region has the DNA TGTGCCAGTAGTACCTCCGGGACAGTGAACACTGAAGCTTTCTTT. The chain carries TRBV19 and TRBJ1-1, with 7 nucleotides matching TRBD1. Looked up from germline, CDR1 is LNHDA and CDR2 is SQIVND (reference sequence). The CDR3 runs to 15 residues. V was pared by 4 bases and J by 0 bases, with 5 bases of the junction left unmatched.

CDR3: CASSYGGTGVTDTQYF. The CDR3, as DNA: TGTGCCAGCAGCTACGGCGGGACAGGGGTTACAGATACGCAGTATTTT. The chain joins TRBV5-4 to TRBJ2-3; 10 bases align to TRBD1. Germline-derived CDR1 and CDR2 are SGHNT and YYREEE (reference sequence). J was trimmed by 3 bases and V by 3 bases; bases with no gene match: 7. The CDR3 loop spans 16 amino acids.

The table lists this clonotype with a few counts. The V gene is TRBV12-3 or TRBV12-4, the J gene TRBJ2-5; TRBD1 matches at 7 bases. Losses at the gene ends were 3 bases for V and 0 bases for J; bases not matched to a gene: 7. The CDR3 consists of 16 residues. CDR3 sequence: CASSLPRQGDQETQYF. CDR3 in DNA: TGTGCCAGCAGTTTGCCTCGACAGGGAGACCAAGAGACCCAGTACTTC.

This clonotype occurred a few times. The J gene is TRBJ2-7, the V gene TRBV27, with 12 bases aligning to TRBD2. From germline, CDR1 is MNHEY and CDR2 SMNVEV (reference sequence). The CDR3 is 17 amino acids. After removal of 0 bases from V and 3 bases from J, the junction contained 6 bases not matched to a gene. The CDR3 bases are TGTGCCAGCAGTTTATCGGGGCTAGCGGGAGGGTACTACGAGCAGTACTTC. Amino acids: CASSLSGLAGGYYEQYF.

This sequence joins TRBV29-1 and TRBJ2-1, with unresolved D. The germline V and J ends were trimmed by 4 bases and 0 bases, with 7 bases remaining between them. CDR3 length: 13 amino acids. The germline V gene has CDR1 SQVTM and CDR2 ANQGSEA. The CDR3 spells CSVGTNSYNEQFF. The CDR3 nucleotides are TGCAGCGTTGGAACGAACTCCTACAATGAGCAGTTCTTC.

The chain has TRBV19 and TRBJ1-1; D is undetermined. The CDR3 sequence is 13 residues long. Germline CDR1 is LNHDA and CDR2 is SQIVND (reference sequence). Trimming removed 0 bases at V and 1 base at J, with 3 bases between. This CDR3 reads CASSIERNTEAFF. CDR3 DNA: TGTGCCAGTAGTATAGAGAGGAACACTGAAGCTTTCTTT.

The CDR3 sequence: CATSEGIGQPQHF. The CDR3 DNA reads TGTGCCACCAGTGAAGGAATTGGACAGCCCCAGCATTTT. V usage is TRBV24-1 and J usage is TRBJ1-5; D gene ambiguous. The CDR3 runs to 13 residues. Trimming stripped 4 bases from V and 7 bases from J, with 10 bases between. Germline V gene data show CDR1 as KGHDR and CDR2 as SFDVKD.

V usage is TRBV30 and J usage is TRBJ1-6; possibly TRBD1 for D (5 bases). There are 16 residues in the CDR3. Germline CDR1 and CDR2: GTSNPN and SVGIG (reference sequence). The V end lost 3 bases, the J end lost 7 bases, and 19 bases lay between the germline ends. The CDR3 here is CAWSGPNAGPNSPLHF. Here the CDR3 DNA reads TGTGCCTGGAGCGGCCCCAATGCAGGGCCAAATTCACCCCTCCACTTT.

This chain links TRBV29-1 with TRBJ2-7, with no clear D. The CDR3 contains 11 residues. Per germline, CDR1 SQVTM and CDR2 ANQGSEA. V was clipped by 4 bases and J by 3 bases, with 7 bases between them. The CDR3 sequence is CSVGKVYEQYF. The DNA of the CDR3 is TGCAGCGTTGGAAAGGTCTACGAGCAGTACTTC.

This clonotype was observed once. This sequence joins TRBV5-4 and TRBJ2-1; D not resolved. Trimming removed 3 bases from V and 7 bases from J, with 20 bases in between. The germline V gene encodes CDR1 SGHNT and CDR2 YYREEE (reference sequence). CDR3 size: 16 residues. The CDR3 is CASSSPFLSAGNEQFF. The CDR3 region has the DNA TGTGCCAGCAGCTCCCCCTTTCTGAGCGCCGGGAATGAGCAGTTCTTC.

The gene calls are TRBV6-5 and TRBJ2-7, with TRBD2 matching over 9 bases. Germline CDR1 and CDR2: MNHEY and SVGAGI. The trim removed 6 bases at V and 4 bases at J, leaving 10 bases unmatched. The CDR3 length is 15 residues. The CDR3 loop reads CASSTPGTSLYEQYF. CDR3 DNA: TGTGCCAGCAGCACACCCGGGACTAGCCTTTACGAGCAGTACTTC.

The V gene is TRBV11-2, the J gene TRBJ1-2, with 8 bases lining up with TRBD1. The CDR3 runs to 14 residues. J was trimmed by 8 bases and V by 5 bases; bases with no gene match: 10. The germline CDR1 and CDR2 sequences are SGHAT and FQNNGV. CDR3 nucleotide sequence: TGTGCCAGCAGCCCTGCTGGGACAGGTAGGGGCTACACCTTC. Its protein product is CASSPAGTGRGYTF.

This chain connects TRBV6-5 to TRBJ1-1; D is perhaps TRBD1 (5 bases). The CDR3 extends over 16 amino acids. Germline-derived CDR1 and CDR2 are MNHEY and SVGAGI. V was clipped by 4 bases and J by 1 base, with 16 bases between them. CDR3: CASSSPEGHWNTEAFF. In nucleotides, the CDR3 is TGTGCCAGCAGTTCCCCGGAAGGACACTGGAACACTGAAGCTTTCTTT.

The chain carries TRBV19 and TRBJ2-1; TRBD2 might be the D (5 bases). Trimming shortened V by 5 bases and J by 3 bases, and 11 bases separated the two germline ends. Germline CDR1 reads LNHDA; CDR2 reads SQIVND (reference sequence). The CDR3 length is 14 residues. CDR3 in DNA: TGTGCCAGTAGTTACCCCGGGGTCTACAATGAGCAGTTCTTC. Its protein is CASSYPGVYNEQFF.

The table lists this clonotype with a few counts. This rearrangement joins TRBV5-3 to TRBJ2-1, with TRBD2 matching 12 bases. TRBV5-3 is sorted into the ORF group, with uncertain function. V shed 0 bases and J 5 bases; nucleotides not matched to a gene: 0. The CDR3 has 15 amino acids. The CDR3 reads CARSLGTSGDNEQFF. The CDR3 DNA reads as TGTGCCAGAAGCTTGGGGACTAGCGGGGACAATGAGCAGTTCTTC.

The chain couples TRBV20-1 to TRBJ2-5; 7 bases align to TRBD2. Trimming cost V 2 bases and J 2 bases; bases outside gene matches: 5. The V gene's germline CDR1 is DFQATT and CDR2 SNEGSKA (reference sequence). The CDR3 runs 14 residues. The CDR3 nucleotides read TGCAGTGCTAGACGACTAGCTAGTCAAGAGACCCAGTACTTC. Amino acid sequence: CSARRLASQETQYF.

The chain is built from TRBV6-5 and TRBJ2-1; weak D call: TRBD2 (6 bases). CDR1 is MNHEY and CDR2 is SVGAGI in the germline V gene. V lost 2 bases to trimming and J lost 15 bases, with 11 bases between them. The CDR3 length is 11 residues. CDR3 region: CASSYGGERFF. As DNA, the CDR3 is TGTGCCAGCAGTTACGGAGGGGAGAGGTTCTTC.